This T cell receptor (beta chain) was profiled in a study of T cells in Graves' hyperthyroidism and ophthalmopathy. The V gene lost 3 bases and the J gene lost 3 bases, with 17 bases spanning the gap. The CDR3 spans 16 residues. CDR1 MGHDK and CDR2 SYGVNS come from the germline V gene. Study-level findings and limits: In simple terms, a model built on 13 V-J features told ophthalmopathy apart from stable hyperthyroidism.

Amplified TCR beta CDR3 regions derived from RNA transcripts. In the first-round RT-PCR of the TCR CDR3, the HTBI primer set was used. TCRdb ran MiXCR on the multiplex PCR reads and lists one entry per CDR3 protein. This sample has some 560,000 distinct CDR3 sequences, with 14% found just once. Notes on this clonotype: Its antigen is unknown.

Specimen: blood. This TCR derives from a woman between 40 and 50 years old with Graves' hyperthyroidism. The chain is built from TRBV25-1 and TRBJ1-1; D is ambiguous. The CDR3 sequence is CASSDKRVGYYTEAFF. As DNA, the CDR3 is TGTGCCAGCAGTGATAAACGGGTGGGGTATTACACTGAAGCTTTCTTT.